Listed below are T cell receptor beta chains from one sample, sequenced in a study of T cells in Graves' hyperthyroidism and ophthalmopathy. TCRdb recomputed calls from the multiplex PCR reads with MiXCR, one row per CDR3 protein. Of 450,000 to 500,000 distinct CDR3 sequences in the sample, under 25% were seen once. Specimen: blood. The receptors originated from a woman between 65 and 79 years old with Graves' ophthalmopathy. CDR3s include the opening cysteine and the closing phenylalanine or tryptophan. Fields, in order: D gene, clone size, J gene, V gene, CDR3 DNA, CDR3 protein. The D gene is left open where the match is weak. Only some rows state a clone size, as once, few, many or a class for expanded clones.

TRBD1	NA	TRBJ1-2	TRBV2	TGTGCCAGGACAACAGGGGAAGGCTACACCTTC	CARTTGEGYTF
TRBD2	few	TRBJ2-2	TRBV11-2	TGTGCCAGCAGCTTGAGCGGGAGTAGGGCCGGGGAGCTGTTTTTT	CASSLSGSRAGELFF
NA	many	TRBJ2-1	TRBV2	TGTGCCAGCAGTGGGAACTACGTAATACTCTACAATGAGCAGTTCTTC	CASSGNYVILYNEQFF
NA	many	TRBJ1-2	TRBV2	TGTGCCAGCAATGAGGGGTCGTGGGGCTACACCTTC	CASNEGSWGYTF
NA	many	TRBJ1-1	TRBV20-1	TGCAGTGCTAGAGAAAAAACTGAAGCTTTCTTT	CSAREKTEAFF
NA	many	TRBJ2-2	TRBV2	TGTGCCAGCAGTGAGGTGTCTAGCGTCACCGGGGAGCTGTTTTTT	CASSEVSSVTGELFF
NA	few	TRBJ1-2	TRBV6-1	TGTGCCAGCAGTCCCCGAGGGACAAATCCCAGTAACTATGGCTACACCTTC	CASSPRGTNPSNYGYTF
TRBD1	NA	TRBJ1-4	TRBV12-3/TRBV12-4	TGTGCCAGCAGTTCTTACGAGACAGGGGGAAGACAAAAACTGTTTTTT	CASSSYETGGRQKLFF
NA	NA	TRBJ2-7	TRBV5-1	TGCGCCAGCAGGGCTACTATAGACAGACAATCCTACGAGCAGTACTTC	CASRATIDRQSYEQYF
NA	NA	TRBJ1-4	TRBV5-4	TGTGCCAGCAGCTTGGACCCGGACAGAGGGCGAGAAAAACTGTTTTTT	CASSLDPDRGREKLFF
TRBD1	few	TRBJ2-5	TRBV28	TGTGCCAGCAGCTCGGGACAGGGGGCGGGGGAGACCCAGTACTTC	CASSSGQGAGETQYF
NA	few	TRBJ1-1	TRBV6-1	TGTGCCAGTCGGCAGGTAAAATCTGAAGCTTTCTTT	CASRQVKSEAFF
NA	few	TRBJ1-1	TRBV5-6	TGTGCCAGCAGCGGGTCCTTGGCAAACACTGAAGCTTTCTTT	CASSGSLANTEAFF
NA	few	TRBJ2-2	TRBV2	TGTGCCAGCAGTGTCGGGGAAATGACCGGGGAGCTGTTTTTT	CASSVGEMTGELFF
TRBD2	few	TRBJ2-1	TRBV7-8	TGTGCCAGCAGCTCACGGGAGGGCCTATCCTACAATGAGCAGTTCTTC	CASSSREGLSYNEQFF
TRBD1	NA	TRBJ2-7	TRBV10-3	TGTGCCATCAGTGGTCCTGACAGGGGAGATACCTACGAGCAGTACTTC	CAISGPDRGDTYEQYF
NA	many	TRBJ2-3	TRBV6-1	TGTGCCAGCAGTTCGCCCTCCGCAGATACGCAGTATTTT	CASSSPSADTQYF
NA	NA	TRBJ2-2	TRBV29-1	TGCAGCGGTGGCCCTTCGAACACCGGGGAGCTGTTTTTT	CSGGPSNTGELFF
NA	many	TRBJ2-7	TRBV28	TGTGCCAGCAGCCCGGGCCCCGAGGGCCTCGAGCAGTACTTC	CASSPGPEGLEQYF
TRBD1	NA	TRBJ1-2	TRBV24-1	TGTGCCACCAGTGATTCCGGGACAGCTTATGGCTACACCTTC	CATSDSGTAYGYTF
TRBD2	NA	TRBJ2-7	TRBV6-5	TGTGCCAGCAGTTCCCCTGGGTCGCCAATAGCGGGAGTCAACCAGAAGTACTTC	CASSSPGSPIAGVNQKYF
TRBD2	NA	TRBJ2-1	TRBV5-1	TGCGCCAGCAGCGAAAGCGGACTAGCGGGAGCTAATGAGCAGTTCTTC	CASSESGLAGANEQFF
NA	many	TRBJ2-3	TRBV28	TGTGCCAGCAGTCTGAGGACCGATTCCACAGATACGCAGTATTTT	CASSLRTDSTDTQYF
NA	NA	TRBJ2-1	TRBV4-2	TGTGCCAGCAGCCTTGGGACTTTCTCCTACAATGAGCAGTTCTTC	CASSLGTFSYNEQFF
NA	NA	TRBJ1-5	TRBV7-9	TGTGCCAGCAGCTTAAATTGGGGCCAGCCCCAGCATTTT	CASSLNWGQPQHF
TRBD2	NA	TRBJ2-3	TRBV3-1	TGTGCCAGCAGACGGACTAGCGGACCGACCACAGATACGCAGTATTTT	CASRRTSGPTTDTQYF
NA	many	TRBJ2-2	TRBV2	TGTGCCAGTGGACAGAGACCGAACACCGGGGAGCTGTTTTTT	CASGQRPNTGELFF
NA	few	TRBJ1-6	TRBV12-3/TRBV12-4	TGTGCCAGCAGTTTAATGCGGGCGGGTAATTCACCCCTCCACTTT	CASSLMRAGNSPLHF
TRBD1	few	TRBJ1-1	TRBV19	TGTGCCAGTACTCCGGACAGGACAAGGAACACTGAAGCTTTCTTT	CASTPDRTRNTEAFF
NA	NA	TRBJ1-2	TRBV18	TGTGCCAGCTCACCGGCAGTTAACTATGGCTACACCTTC	CASSPAVNYGYTF
TRBD2	many	TRBJ2-1	TRBV7-3	TGTGCCAGCAGCCTCCAAGCGGGAGGGTACAATGAGCAGTTCTTC	CASSLQAGGYNEQFF
TRBD2	few	TRBJ2-3	TRBV20-1	TGCAGTGCTAATCTAGCGGGAGCAGATACGCAGTATTTT	CSANLAGADTQYF
TRBD1	NA	TRBJ2-1	TRBV9	TGTGCCAGCAGCGTAGGGGGACAGGACCGGCAGTTCTTC	CASSVGGQDRQFF
TRBD1	many	TRBJ2-7	TRBV5-1	TGTGCCAGCAGTTGGGGACAGGGCTACGAGCAGTACTTC	CASSWGQGYEQYF
NA	many	TRBJ1-5	TRBV12-3/TRBV12-4	TGTGCCAGCAGCAGAAGGGGAGGGCAGCCCCAGCATTTT	CASSRRGGQPQHF
NA	once	TRBJ2-2	TRBV3-1	TGTGCCAGCAGCGTCCGGACACTAAACACCGGGGAGCTGTTTTTT	CASSVRTLNTGELFF
NA	few	TRBJ2-6	TRBV27	TGTGCCAGCAGTCCCACAGACTCTGGGGCCAACGTCCTGACTTTC	CASSPTDSGANVLTF
NA	NA	TRBJ1-5	TRBV20-1	TGCAGTGCTAGAGATCAAGCAGGGGAAATTAGCAATCAGCCCCAGCATTTT	CSARDQAGEISNQPQHF
NA	many	TRBJ1-5	TRBV7-2	TGTGCCAGCAGCTCCCGGAGGGGGAATCAGCCCCAGCATTTT	CASSSRRGNQPQHF
NA	few	TRBJ1-1	TRBV5-1	TGCGCCAGCAGCTTGGGAGGACAGCTCATGAACACTGAAGCTTTCTTT	CASSLGGQLMNTEAFF
TRBD2	NA	TRBJ2-7	TRBV11-1	TGTGCCAGCAGGCTTAGCGGGCGTACCTCCTACGAGCAGTACTTC	CASRLSGRTSYEQYF
NA	many	TRBJ1-1	TRBV18	TGTGCCAGCCGCAGGGGCGCGAACACTGAAGCTTTCTTT	CASRRGANTEAFF
NA	NA	TRBJ2-1	TRBV6-5	TGTGCCAGCAGTTACTCCGGAGGACAATACAATGAGCAGTTCTTC	CASSYSGGQYNEQFF
NA	few	TRBJ2-3	TRBV6-1	TGTGCCAGCAGTCGCCGGGACGGATTCACAGATACGCAGTATTTT	CASSRRDGFTDTQYF
NA	few	TRBJ1-1	TRBV18	TGTGCCAGCTCGACAAGTACCACTGAAGCTTTCTTT	CASSTSTTEAFF
NA	many	TRBJ2-5	TRBV5-1	TGCGCCAGCAGCTACGGGCCCCAAGAGACCCAGTACTTC	CASSYGPQETQYF
TRBD1	NA	TRBJ1-3	TRBV9	TGTGCCAGCAGCCAATACACACAGGGGGTGACTGGAAACACCATATATTTT	CASSQYTQGVTGNTIYF
NA	NA	TRBJ2-1	TRBV24-1	TGTGCCACCAGTGATTTAAACAGTCCTTACTACAATGAGCAGTTCTTC	CATSDLNSPYYNEQFF
NA	few	TRBJ2-7	TRBV5-1	TGCGCCAGCAGCTTGGCCCAGGGAAGAGGCGAGCAGTACTTC	CASSLAQGRGEQYF
NA	NA	TRBJ1-2	TRBV3-1	TGTGCCAGCAGCGACCAACTAGGGGCCTATGGCTACACCTTC	CASSDQLGAYGYTF
NA	many	TRBJ1-1	TRBV19	TGTGCCAGTAGTATAAACAGCGGTAGCACTGAAGCTTTCTTT	CASSINSGSTEAFF
NA	NA	TRBJ2-5	TRBV18	TGTGCCAGCTCAGCTATGACACCACGGGACCAAGAGACCCAGTACTTC	CASSAMTPRDQETQYF
TRBD1	few	TRBJ1-1	TRBV3-1	TGTGCCAGCAGAAAGGGGGCTTCTGAAGCTTTCTTT	CASRKGASEAFF